This T cell receptor beta chain was captured by sequencing in a study of T cell changes during pregnancy in multiple sclerosis. Some clones are missing from TCRdb's copy, which holds only in-frame ones; the method was immunoSEQ multiplex PCR. Found here are some 73,000 clones, around 92% of them singletons; the top ten hold over 2.5%. The V gene's germline CDR1 is SGDLS and CDR2 YYNGEE. The CDR3 totals 13 residues. J was trimmed by 8 bases and V by 2 bases; bases with no gene match: 4. The receptor comes from a female donor in good health, enrolled as a control in a pregnancy study. The genes are TRBV9 and TRBJ2-1, with 7 bases that match TRBD1. Specimen: peripheral blood, collected in the third trimester of pregnancy. CDR3 DNA: TGTGCCAGCAGCGTCGACAGGGCGGATGAGCAGTTCTTC. Its translation: CASSVDRADEQFF.